The source of this T cell receptor (beta chain) is a study of early T cells in non-severe SARS-CoV-2 infection. The V gene end was trimmed by 2 bases and the J gene end by 7 bases; junction bases not matched to a gene: 6. From germline, CDR1 is MGHDK and CDR2 SYGVNS. The CDR3 consists of 15 residues. TCRdb re-called the 5' RACE reads with MiXCR, one entry per CDR3 protein. The sample contains fewer than 55,000 distinct CDR3 sequences, approximately 11% of which appear only once. In its sample, this clonotype was seen many times. This chain uses TRBV25-1 with TRBJ2-1; 9 positions agree with TRBD1. This clonotype was obtained from an adult who was a healthcare worker with PCR-confirmed SARS-CoV-2 infection or an uninfected control (not recorded which). The sequenced sample consisted of whole blood. The CDR3: CASSEPGQGRNEQFF. As DNA, the CDR3 is TGTGCCAGCAGTGAACCGGGACAGGGACGAAATGAGCAGTTCTTC. The complete variable domain, with remaining parts taken from reference TRBV25-1 and TRBJ2-1, reads EADIYQTPRYLVIGTGKKITLECSQTMGHDKMYWYQQDPGMELHLIHYSYGVNSTEKGDLSSESTVSRIRTEHFPLTLESARPSHTSQYLCASSEPGQGRNEQFFGPGTRLTVL.